The entry that follows covers one T cell receptor beta chain sequence. As yet, its antigen is unknown. This entry belongs to a study of blood T cells in healthy people across ages. Study-wide results and limits: Because sorting was not performed, PBMCs prevented conclusive naive versus antigen-experienced comparison.

It was with a sample-barcoded 5' primer and a J-beta primer mix that a second PCR of roughly 7 to 12 cycles was run. MiXCR, applied by TCRdb to the 5' RACE reads, yields one record per CDR3 protein. The sample contains about 1 million distinct CDR3 sequences, over 35% of which appear only once. The CDR3 covers 11 residues. The germline V gene has CDR1 DFQATT and CDR2 SNEGSKA (reference sequence). V lost 2 bases to trimming and J lost 9 bases, with 8 bases between them. The total RNA that was extracted per sample amounted to at least 5 micrograms. This clonotype was sampled from a woman aged 55-69 years in good health. Sequencing input: blood. The chain employs TRBV20-1 and TRBJ2-1; D call uncertain. This CDR3 reads CSARRQLEQFF. The CDR3, as DNA: TGCAGTGCTAGACGCCAGCTTGAGCAGTTCTTC.